There are a few counts of the clone carrying this TCR beta chain. V was pared by 8 bases and J by 6 bases, with 8 bases of the junction left unmatched. The CDR3 totals 13 residues. Germline V CDR1 and CDR2: MNHEY, SMNVEV (reference sequence). The sample comes from a study of blood T cell repertoires in COVID-19. Followed longitudinally, the Seattle patients had been enrolled during active infection. Repertoires were generated with immunoSEQ multiplex PCR, while TCRdb's copy carries only in-frame clones and drops some. The data contain roughly 84,000 clones, roughly three quarters of them singletons. The sample taken for sequencing was peripheral blood. This TCR was recovered from a man in his fifties or sixties with COVID-19, enrolled during active disease. The rearrangement uses TRBV27 and TRBJ2-7; 9 bases agree with TRBD1. The CDR3: CASSRDRVFEQYF. CDR3 sequence (DNA): TGTGCCAGCTCCCGGGACAGGGTCTTCGAGCAGTACTTC.